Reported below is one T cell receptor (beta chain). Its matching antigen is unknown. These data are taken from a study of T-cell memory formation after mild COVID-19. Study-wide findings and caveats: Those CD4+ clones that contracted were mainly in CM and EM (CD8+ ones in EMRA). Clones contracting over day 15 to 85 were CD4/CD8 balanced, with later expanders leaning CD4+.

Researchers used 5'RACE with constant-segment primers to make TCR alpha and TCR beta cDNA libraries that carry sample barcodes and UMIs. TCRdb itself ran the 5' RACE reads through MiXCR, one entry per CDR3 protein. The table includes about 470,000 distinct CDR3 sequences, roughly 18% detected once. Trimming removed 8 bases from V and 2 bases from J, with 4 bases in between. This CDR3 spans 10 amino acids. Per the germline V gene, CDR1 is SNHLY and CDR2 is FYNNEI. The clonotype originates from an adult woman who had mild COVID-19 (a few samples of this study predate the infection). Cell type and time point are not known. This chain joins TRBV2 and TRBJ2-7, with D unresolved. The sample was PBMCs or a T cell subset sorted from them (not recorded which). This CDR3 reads CASGAYEQYF. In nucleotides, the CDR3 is TGTGCCAGCGGTGCCTACGAGCAGTACTTC.